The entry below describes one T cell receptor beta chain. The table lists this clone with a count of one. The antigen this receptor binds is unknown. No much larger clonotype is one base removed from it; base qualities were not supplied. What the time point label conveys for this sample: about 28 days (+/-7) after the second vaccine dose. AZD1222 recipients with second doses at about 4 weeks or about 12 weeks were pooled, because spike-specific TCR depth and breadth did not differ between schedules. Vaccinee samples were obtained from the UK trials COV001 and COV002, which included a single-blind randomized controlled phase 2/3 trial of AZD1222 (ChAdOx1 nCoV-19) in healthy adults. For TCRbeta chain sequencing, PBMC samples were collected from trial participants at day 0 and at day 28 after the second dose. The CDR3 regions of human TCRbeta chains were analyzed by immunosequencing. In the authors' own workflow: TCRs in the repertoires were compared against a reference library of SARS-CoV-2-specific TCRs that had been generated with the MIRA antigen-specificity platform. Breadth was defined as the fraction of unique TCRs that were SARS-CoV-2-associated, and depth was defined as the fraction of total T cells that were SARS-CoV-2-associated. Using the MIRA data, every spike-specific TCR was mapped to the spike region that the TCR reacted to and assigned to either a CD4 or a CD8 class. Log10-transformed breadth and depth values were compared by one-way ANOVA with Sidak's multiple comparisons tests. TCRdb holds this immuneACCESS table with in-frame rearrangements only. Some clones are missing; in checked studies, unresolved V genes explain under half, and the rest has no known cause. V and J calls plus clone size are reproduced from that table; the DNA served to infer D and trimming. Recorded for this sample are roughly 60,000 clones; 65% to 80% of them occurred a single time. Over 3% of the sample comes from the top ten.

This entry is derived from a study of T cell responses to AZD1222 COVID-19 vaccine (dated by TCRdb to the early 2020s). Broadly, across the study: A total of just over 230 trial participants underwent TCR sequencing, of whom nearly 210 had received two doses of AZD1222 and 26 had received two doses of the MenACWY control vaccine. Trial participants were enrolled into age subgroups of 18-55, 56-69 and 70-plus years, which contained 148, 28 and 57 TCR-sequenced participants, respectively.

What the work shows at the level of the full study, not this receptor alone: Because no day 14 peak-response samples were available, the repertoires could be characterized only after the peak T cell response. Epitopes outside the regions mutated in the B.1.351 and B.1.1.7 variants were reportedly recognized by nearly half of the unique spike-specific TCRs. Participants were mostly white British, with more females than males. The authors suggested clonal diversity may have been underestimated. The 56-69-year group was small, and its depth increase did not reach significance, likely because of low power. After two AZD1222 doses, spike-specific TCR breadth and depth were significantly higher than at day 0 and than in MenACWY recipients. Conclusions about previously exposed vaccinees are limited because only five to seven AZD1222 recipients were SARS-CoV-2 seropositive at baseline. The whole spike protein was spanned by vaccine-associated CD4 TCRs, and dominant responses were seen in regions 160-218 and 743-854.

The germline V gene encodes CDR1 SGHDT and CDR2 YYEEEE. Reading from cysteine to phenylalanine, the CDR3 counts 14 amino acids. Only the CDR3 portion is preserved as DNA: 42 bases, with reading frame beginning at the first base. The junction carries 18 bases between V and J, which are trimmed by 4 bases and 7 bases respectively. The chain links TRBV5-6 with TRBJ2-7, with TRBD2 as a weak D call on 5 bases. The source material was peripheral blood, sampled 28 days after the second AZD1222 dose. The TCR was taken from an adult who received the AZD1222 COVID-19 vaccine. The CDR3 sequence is CASSKTGNSREQYF. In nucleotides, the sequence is TGTGCCAGCAGCAAAACCGGGAACTCGAGAGAGCAGTACTTC. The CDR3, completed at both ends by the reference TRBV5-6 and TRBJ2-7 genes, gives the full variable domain DAGVTQSPTHLIKTRGQQVTLRCSPKSGHDTVSWYQQALGQGPQFIFQYYEEEERQRGNFPDRFSGHQFPNYSSELNVNALLLGDSALYLCASSKTGNSREQYFGPGTRLTVT.